The source of this T cell receptor beta chain is a study of blood T cell repertoires in COVID-19. As for the study in general: Sources were T cells, B-cell-depleted T cells, or PBMCs; the material itself was cDNA or gDNA.

This CDR3 is built from 13 residues. Trimming stripped 3 bases from V and 5 bases from J, with 9 bases between. Assay used: immunoSEQ multiplex PCR; TCRdb lists only in-frame clones, some missing. This sample has around 330,000 clones, with 88% found just once. V usage is TRBV12-3 or TRBV12-4 and J usage is TRBJ2-3, with D perhaps TRBD2 (6 bases). This sequence was found in a woman in her 30s with COVID-19, enrolled during active disease. Source material: peripheral blood. CDR3 nucleotides: TGTGCCAGCAGTTTTCTGGAGGGAGATACGCAGTATTTT. It yields the protein CASSFLEGDTQYF.